The 9 T cell receptor beta chains below all came from one sample that was sequenced in a study of graft-versus-host responses after intestinal transplantation. The assay was immunoSEQ multiplex PCR, and TCRdb's table has in-frame clones only and misses some. Of approximately 110,000 clones listed, approximately 93% are singletons. These receptors' targets are unknown. The sequences come from unstimulated CD8+ T cells sorted from spleen or lymph node cells, collected before transplant. Receptors originate from a human donor who was the organ donor for an intestinal transplant.

The chain links TRBV29-1 to TRBJ2-7; 7 bases line up with TRBD2. In germline, CDR1 is SQVTM, CDR2 ANQGSEA. The CDR3 has 13 amino acids. V dropped 4 bases and J dropped 2; count of bases not matched to a gene: 5. The CDR3 sequence is CSVGDYPPYEQYF. The CDR3 bases are TGCAGCGTTGGGGACTATCCCCCCTACGAGCAGTACTTC.

The chain couples TRBV6-1 to TRBJ1-1, with D possibly TRBD1 on 5 matching bases. V gave up 6 bases and J gave up 1 base, with 12 bases separating them. Germline loops: CDR1 MNHNS, CDR2 SASEGT. The CDR3 runs 14 residues. As DNA, the CDR3 is TGTGCCAGCAGCCACGGGACGGGGAACACTGAAGCTTTCTTT. Protein: CASSHGTGNTEAFF.

Only one count was recorded for this clone. The chain joins TRBV19 to TRBJ2-1; 7 bases agree with TRBD2. V gave up 6 bases and J gave up 5 bases; unmatched junction bases: 16. Looked up from germline, CDR1 is LNHDA and CDR2 is SQIVND (reference sequence). This CDR3 has 17 residues. CDR3 sequence (DNA): TGTGCCAGTAGGATTCGAGGAGGCGGGAGAGGGGACAATGAGCAGTTCTTC. Translating it yields CASRIRGGGRGDNEQFF.

CDR3 nucleotide sequence: TGTGCCAGCAGTTTACGGCGTGGGACACTTCCCTACGAGCAGTACTTC. This codes for CASSLRRGTLPYEQYF. The genes are TRBV27 and TRBJ2-7; a weak D match, TRBD1 (6 bases). The V end lost 2 bases, the J end lost 2 bases, and 16 bases lay between the germline ends. In germline, CDR1 is MNHEY, CDR2 SMNVEV (reference sequence). The CDR3 has 16 residues.

The rearrangement uses TRBV30 and TRBJ1-1; perhaps TRBD1 as D (5 bases). This CDR3 spans 12 amino acids. The germline V gene encodes CDR1 GTSNPN and CDR2 SVGIG (reference sequence). Trimming took off 0 bases at V and 3 bases at J, with 5 bases between the two ends. The CDR3 loop is CAWSVGDTEAFF. CDR3 nucleotide sequence: TGTGCCTGGAGTGTAGGGGACACTGAAGCTTTCTTT.

The gene calls are TRBV9 and TRBJ2-1, with a possible D match to TRBD2 (6 bases). Trimming cost V 3 bases and J 5 bases, with 12 bases left between them. In germline, CDR1 is SGDLS, CDR2 YYNGEE. CDR3 length: 14 residues. The CDR3 protein is CASSDPTRDNEQFF. DNA of the CDR3: TGTGCCAGCAGCGACCCGACTAGAGACAATGAGCAGTTCTTC.

This chain links TRBV6-5 with TRBJ2-7; D is possibly TRBD2 (5 bases). The germline V gene has CDR1 MNHEY and CDR2 SVGAGI. The V end was cut by 4 bases, the J end by 4 bases, with 11 bases between. The CDR3 covers 13 residues. CDR3 amino acids: CASSLRGRYEQYF. The CDR3 DNA follows: TGTGCCAGCAGTTTACGGGGTAGATACGAGCAGTACTTC.

This clone was counted only a few times. CDR3 coding DNA: TGTGCCAGCAGTGAAGCCCCTAGCGGGAGATATACGCAGTATTTT. This translates into CASSEAPSGRYTQYF. The V call is TRBV6-1, the J call TRBJ2-3; the match to TRBD2 covers 10 bases. This CDR3 comprises 15 residues. With 0 bases clipped from V and 7 bases from J, the junction kept 4 bases outside the gene matches. CDR1 MNHNS and CDR2 SASEGT come from the germline V gene.

The rearrangement uses TRBV7-3 and TRBJ2-2; 11 bases line up with TRBD2. Germline values: CDR1 SGHTA, CDR2 FQGTGA. The CDR3 totals 17 residues. V gave up 5 bases and J gave up 4 bases; unmatched junction bases: 9. CDR3 in amino acids: CASSHDRLAGFTGELFF. CDR3 sequence (DNA): TGTGCCAGCAGCCACGATCGACTAGCGGGATTCACCGGGGAGCTGTTTTTT.